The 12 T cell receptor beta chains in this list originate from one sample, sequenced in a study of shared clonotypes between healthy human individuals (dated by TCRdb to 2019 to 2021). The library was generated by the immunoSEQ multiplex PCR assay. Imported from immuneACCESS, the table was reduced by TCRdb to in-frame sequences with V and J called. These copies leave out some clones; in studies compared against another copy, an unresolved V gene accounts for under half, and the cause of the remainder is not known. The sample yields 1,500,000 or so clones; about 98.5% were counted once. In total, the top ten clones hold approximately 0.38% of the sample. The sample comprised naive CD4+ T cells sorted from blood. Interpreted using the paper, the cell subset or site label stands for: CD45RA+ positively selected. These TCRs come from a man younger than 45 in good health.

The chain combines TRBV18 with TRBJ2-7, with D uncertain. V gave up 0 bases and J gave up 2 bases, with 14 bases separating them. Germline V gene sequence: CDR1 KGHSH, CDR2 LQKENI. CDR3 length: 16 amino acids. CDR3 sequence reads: CASSPPGTLRPYEQYF. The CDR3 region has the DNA TGTGCCAGCTCACCACCGGGCACTTTAAGGCCCTACGAGCAGTACTTC.

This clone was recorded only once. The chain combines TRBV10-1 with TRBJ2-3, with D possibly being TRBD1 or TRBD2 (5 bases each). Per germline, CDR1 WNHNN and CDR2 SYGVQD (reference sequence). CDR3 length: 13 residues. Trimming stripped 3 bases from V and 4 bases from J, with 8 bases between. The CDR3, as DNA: TGCGCCAGCAGTGAACGGGGACCAGATACGCAGTATTTT. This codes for CASSERGPDTQYF.

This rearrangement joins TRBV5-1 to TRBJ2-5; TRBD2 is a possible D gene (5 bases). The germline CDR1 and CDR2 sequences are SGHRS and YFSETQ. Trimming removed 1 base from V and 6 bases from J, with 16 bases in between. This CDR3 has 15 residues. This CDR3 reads CASSLREGGPKTQYF. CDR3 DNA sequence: TGCGCCAGCAGCTTGAGGGAAGGAGGACCGAAGACCCAGTACTTC.

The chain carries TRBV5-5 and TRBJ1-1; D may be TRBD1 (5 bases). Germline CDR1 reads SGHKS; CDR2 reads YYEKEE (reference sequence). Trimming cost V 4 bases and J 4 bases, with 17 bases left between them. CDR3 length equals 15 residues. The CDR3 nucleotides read TGTGCCAGCAGCATTAAGGGGCCCGTTGGCACTGAAGCTTTCTTT. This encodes CASSIKGPVGTEAFF.

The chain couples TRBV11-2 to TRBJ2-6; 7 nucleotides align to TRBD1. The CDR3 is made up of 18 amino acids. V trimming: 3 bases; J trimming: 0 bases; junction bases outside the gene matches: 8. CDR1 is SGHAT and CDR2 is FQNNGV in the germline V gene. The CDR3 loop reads CASSFSDRRSSGANVLTF. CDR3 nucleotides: TGTGCCAGCAGCTTCTCGGACAGGAGAAGCTCTGGGGCCAACGTCCTGACTTTC.

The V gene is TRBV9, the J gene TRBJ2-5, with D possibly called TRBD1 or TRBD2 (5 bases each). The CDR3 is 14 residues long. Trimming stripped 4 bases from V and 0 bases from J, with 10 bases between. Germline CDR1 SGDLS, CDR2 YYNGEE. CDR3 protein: CASSRGAYQETQYF. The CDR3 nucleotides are TGTGCCAGCAGCCGAGGGGCCTACCAAGAGACCCAGTACTTC.

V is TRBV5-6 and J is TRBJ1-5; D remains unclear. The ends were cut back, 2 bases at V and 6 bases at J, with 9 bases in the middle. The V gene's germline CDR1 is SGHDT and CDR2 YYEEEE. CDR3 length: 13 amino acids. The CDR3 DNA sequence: TGTGCCAGCAGCTTACAACCGGGTCAGCCCCAGCATTTT. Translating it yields CASSLQPGQPQHF. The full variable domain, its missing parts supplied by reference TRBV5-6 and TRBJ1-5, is DAGVTQSPTHLIKTRGQQVTLRCSPKSGHDTVSWYQQALGQGPQFIFQYYEEEERQRGNFPDRFSGHQFPNYSSELNVNALLLGDSALYLCASSLQPGQPQHFGDGTRLSIL.

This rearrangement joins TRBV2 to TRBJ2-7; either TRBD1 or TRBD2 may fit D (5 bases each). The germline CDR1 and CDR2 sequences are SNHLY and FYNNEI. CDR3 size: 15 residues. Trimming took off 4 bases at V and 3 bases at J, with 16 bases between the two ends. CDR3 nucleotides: TGTGCCAGCAGTGTTACCGGGACGGCATACTACGAGCAGTACTTC. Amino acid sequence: CASSVTGTAYYEQYF.

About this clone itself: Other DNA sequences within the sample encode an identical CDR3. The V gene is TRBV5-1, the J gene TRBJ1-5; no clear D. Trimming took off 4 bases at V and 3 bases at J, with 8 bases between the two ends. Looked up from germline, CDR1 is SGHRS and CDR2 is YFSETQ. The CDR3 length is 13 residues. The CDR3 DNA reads TGCGCCAGCAGCGTGGGTTCCAATCAGCCCCAGCATTTT. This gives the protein CASSVGSNQPQHF.

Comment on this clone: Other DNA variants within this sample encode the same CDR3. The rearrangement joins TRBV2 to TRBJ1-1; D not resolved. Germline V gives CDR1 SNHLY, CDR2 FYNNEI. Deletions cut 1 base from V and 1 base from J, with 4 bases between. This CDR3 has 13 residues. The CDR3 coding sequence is TGTGCCAGCAGTGAAGGGCCGAACACTGAAGCTTTCTTT. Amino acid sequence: CASSEGPNTEAFF.

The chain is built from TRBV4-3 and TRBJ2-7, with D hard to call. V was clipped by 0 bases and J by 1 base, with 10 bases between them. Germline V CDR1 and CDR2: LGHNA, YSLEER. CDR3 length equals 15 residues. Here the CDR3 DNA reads TGCGCCAGCAGCCAAGACGCCGGAATATCCTACGAGCAGTACTTC. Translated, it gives CASSQDAGISYEQYF.

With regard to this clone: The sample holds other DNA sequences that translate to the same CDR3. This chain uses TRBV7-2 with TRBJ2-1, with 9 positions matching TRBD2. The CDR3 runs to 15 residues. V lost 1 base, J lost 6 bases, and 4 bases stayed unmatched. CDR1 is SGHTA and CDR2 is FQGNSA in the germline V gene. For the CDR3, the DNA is TGTGCCAGCAGCTTAGGAGCGGGAGGTTTCAATGAGCAGTTCTTC. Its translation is CASSLGAGGFNEQFF.